Listed below are T cell receptor beta chains from one sample, sequenced in a study of blood T cell repertoires in COVID-19. Only in-frame clones appear in the TCRdb table, and some are missing; sequencing was by immunoSEQ multiplex PCR. The table lists about 230,000 clones, approximately 80% of them singletons. The sequenced sample was peripheral blood. The source is a man between 40 and 49 years old with acute or convalescent COVID-19. Each CDR3 is given with its conserved first and last residue. A D gene is named only where the DNA matches it firmly. Clone size, where shown, is once, few, many, or a class for clones that have expanded.

clone size,D gene,CDR3 length,J gene,V gene,CDR3 DNA,CDR3 protein
NA,NA,13,TRBJ2-7,TRBV19,TGTGCCAGTAGTATGGACAGTTCCTACGAGCAGTACTTC,CASSMDSSYEQYF
NA,TRBD1,16,TRBJ1-6,TRBV16,TGTGCCAGCAGCCAAGGGGGGCCAGGGGGTAATTCACCCCTCCACTTT,CASSQGGPGGNSPLHF
NA,TRBD1,19,TRBJ1-1,TRBV9,TGTGCCAGCAGCGTAGCGGAAATAGACAGGGCTTCGCGCTCTCCTGAAGCTTTCTTT,CASSVAEIDRASRSPEAFF
few,NA,14,TRBJ2-1,TRBV27,TGTGCCAGCAGTGCACTAAGCGCGTACAATGAGCAGTTCTTC,CASSALSAYNEQFF
NA,TRBD1,16,TRBJ2-7,TRBV7-2,TGTGCCAGCAGCTTCACGACAGGGGGCGCGTCCTACGAGCAGTACTTC,CASSFTTGGASYEQYF
NA,TRBD1,14,TRBJ1-4,TRBV6-2/TRBV6-3,TGTGCCAGCAGTGTACAGGGGCCCGGTGAAAAACTGTTTTTT,CASSVQGPGEKLFF
NA,NA,12,TRBJ1-2,TRBV12-3/TRBV12-4,TGTGCCAGCAGTTTAAGGACATTAGGCTACACCTTC,CASSLRTLGYTF
NA,TRBD2,16,TRBJ2-3,TRBV5-1,TGCGCCAGCAGCTTGGTGCTAGCGGGAGGGCTAGATACGCAGTATTTT,CASSLVLAGGLDTQYF
NA,TRBD1,14,TRBJ2-1,TRBV5-1,TGCGCCAGCAGCCCTGGGACAGGGGAGAATGAGCAGTTCTTC,CASSPGTGENEQFF
NA,NA,15,TRBJ2-2,TRBV5-1,TGCGCCAGCAGCACCACCTACCTTCCCACCGGGGAGCTGTTTTTT,CASSTTYLPTGELFF
NA,NA,13,TRBJ2-7,TRBV7-2,TGTGCCAGCAGCTTAGCTGGCGGCTACGAGCAGTACTTC,CASSLAGGYEQYF
few,TRBD2,15,TRBJ2-7,TRBV5-1,TGCGCCAGCAGACCGGGACTAGGGAATTCCTACGAGCAGTACTTC,CASRPGLGNSYEQYF
once,NA,13,TRBJ2-2,TRBV30,TGTGCCTGTGACAGGTTTGGATCCGGGGAGCTGTTTTTT,CACDRFGSGELFF
once,NA,16,TRBJ1-1,TRBV14,TGTGCCAGCAGCCCTCCTAAACGATATGAGGTCACTGAAGCTTTCTTT,CASSPPKRYEVTEAFF
NA,TRBD2,13,TRBJ2-4,TRBV19,TGTGCCAGTGGTATAAGCGGGGGGAACATTCAGTACTTC,CASGISGGNIQYF
few,TRBD1,15,TRBJ1-1,TRBV28,TGTGCCAGCAAATCTTGGACAGGCATGAACACTGAAGCTTTCTTT,CASKSWTGMNTEAFF
NA,NA,13,TRBJ2-7,TRBV19,TGTGCCAGTAGTATTGGACAGAACTACGAGCAGTACTTC,CASSIGQNYEQYF
NA,NA,14,TRBJ1-1,TRBV27,TGTGCCAGCAGTCTATCATTGGCGAACACTGAAGCTTTCTTT,CASSLSLANTEAFF
NA,NA,15,TRBJ2-4,TRBV10-3,TGTGCCATCAGTGATTCCGGGACAAACAAAAACATTCAGTACTTC,CAISDSGTNKNIQYF
once,TRBD2,13,TRBJ2-7,TRBV10-3,TGTGCCATCAGCGGGAGGCCCCCCTACGAGCAGTACTTC,CAISGRPPYEQYF
NA,TRBD2,14,TRBJ2-1,TRBV6-6,TGTGCCAGCAGCATAGCGGGAGCCTACAATGAGCAGTTCTTC,CASSIAGAYNEQFF
few,NA,16,TRBJ2-1,TRBV20-1,TGCAGTGCTAGTCCAGCTAAGGGGGGGGGCTACAATGAGCAGTTCTTC,CSASPAKGGGYNEQFF
few,NA,15,TRBJ2-3,TRBV16,TGTGCCAGCAGCTGGGGACTCGGATTTACAGATACGCAGTATTTT,CASSWGLGFTDTQYF
NA,TRBD2,18,TRBJ2-2,TRBV7-6,TGTGCCAGCAGCTTAGCCCAAACTAGCGGGAGAATCGGCGGGGAGCTGTTTTTT,CASSLAQTSGRIGGELFF
few,TRBD1,16,TRBJ2-7,TRBV5-6,TGTGCCAGCAGCTTCAAACCGGGACAGCCTCCCTACGAGCAGTACTTC,CASSFKPGQPPYEQYF
NA,TRBD2,17,TRBJ2-1,TRBV27,TGTGCCAGCAGTCCCCGGCCGGGGGTAGCGGGACCTAATGAGCAGTTCTTC,CASSPRPGVAGPNEQFF
NA,TRBD1,14,TRBJ1-1,TRBV6-4,TGTGCCAGCAGATCGGGACAGGGGGGCACTGAAGCTTTCTTT,CASRSGQGGTEAFF
NA,TRBD1,15,TRBJ1-1,TRBV5-1,TGCGCCAGCAGCCAAGGACAGGGAAGTGGCACTGAAGCTTTCTTT,CASSQGQGSGTEAFF
NA,NA,15,TRBJ1-4,TRBV27,TGTGCCAGCAGTTTGCAGGGAAGGGGCCAATCTAGACTGTTTTTT,CASSLQGRGQSRLFF
NA,NA,14,TRBJ1-5,TRBV15,TGTGCCACCAGCAGAGATCGGGCGGGTCAGCCCCAGCATTTT,CATSRDRAGQPQHF
NA,NA,13,TRBJ1-2,TRBV28,TGTGCCAGCCGTGACAGCAGAAACTATGGCTACACCTTC,CASRDSRNYGYTF